This T cell receptor beta chain was documented in a study of PD-L1 blockade in urothelial cancer. Libraries were prepared by immunoSEQ multiplex PCR; TCRdb keeps only in-frame clonotypes and omits some of them. The sample holds 29,000 or so clones, 79% seen once. The CDR3 contains 15 residues. CDR1 and CDR2 from the germline V gene are MNHEY and SVGAGI. V shed 7 bases and J 7 bases; nucleotides not matched to a gene: 10. As for time point: peripheral blood 6 weeks after treatment start. The chain combines TRBV6-5 with TRBJ2-1, with 10 bases that match TRBD2. The receptor was derived from a man between 70 and 80 years old with urothelial cancer. The sequences come from PBMCs, collected around atezolizumab (anti-PD-L1) treatment. The CDR3 reads CASNPAGGPGNEQFF. The CDR3 nucleotides are TGTGCCAGCAACCCAGCGGGGGGGCCAGGGAATGAGCAGTTCTTC.